This T cell receptor (beta chain) was observed in a study of blood T cell repertoires in COVID-19 (TCRdb year 2020). General notes on the study: Samples from collaborators originated in the United States, Italy and Spain and spanned both the acute and convalescent phases of COVID-19. The material from the prospective study consisted of cDNA or gDNA derived from T cells, B-cell-depleted T cells, or PBMCs. The dataset comprised deeply sampled blood TCRbeta repertoires from subjects exposed to, actively infected with, or recovered from COVID-19. The repertoires were released in a freely available public database intended as a resource for research on the immune response to SARS-CoV-2. The samples were drawn from two sources: the first 160 participants of the ongoing ImmuneRACE study, and over 950 subjects contributed by 6 global collaborators. Sample metadata almost always included a de-identified subject ID, COVID-19 status, age in years and sex. Where available, HLA class I and class II types were taken from metadata supplied by the sample provider and were not determined by assay-based typing. Broad study findings and their caveats: How much clinical and demographic metadata was included differed by source and by participant, and the metadata was provided uncurated.

The immunoSEQ Assay, a bias-controlled multiplex PCR, was used to amplify TCRbeta CDR3 regions from genomic DNA. Turning to the authors' computational methods: The number of nucleated cells in each sample was estimated from the amplification of reference gene primers within the assay. Sequence reads were collapsed and filtered to measure the absolute abundance of every unique TCRbeta CDR3 rearrangement. Productive Simpson clonality was computed per sample as the square root of Simpson's diversity index over productive rearrangements. TCRdb carries this immuneACCESS record with in-frame sequences only. Its versions omit some clonotypes, under half of them owing to an unresolved V gene in the studies checked, with the rest unexplained. The DNA was the basis for D and trimming; V, J and clone size are from that table. Here the sample has about 77,000 clones; 80% occur a single time. Jointly, the top ten make up around 4.7% of the sample.

Including the terminal cysteine and phenylalanine, the CDR3 comprises 17 residues. Only CDR3 DNA is held: 51 bases, read in frame from base 1. Trimming accounts for 2 bases at V and 5 bases at J, while the number of junction bases matched to no gene is 10. Reading the germline V gene gives CDR1 KGHDR and CDR2 SFDVKD. A note on this clone: There is no known antigen for this receptor. Base-call qualities are not available, and no considerably larger clone is one nucleotide away.

Collaborating institutions collected whole blood in K2EDTA tubes following their own protocols. For TCRbeta analysis, collaborators shipped samples in one of three forms: frozen whole blood, isolated PBMCs, or DNA extracted from either of those sample types. The rearranged segments are TRBV24-1 and TRBJ2-3, and TRBD2 matches 9 of the central bases. The specimen was peripheral blood. The clonotype originates from a woman aged 70-85 years with acute or convalescent COVID-19. CDR3 sequence: CATSDYSGGLRLDTQYF. The DNA sequence is TGTGCCACCAGTGATTATAGCGGGGGCCTCCGATTAGATACGCAGTATTTT.